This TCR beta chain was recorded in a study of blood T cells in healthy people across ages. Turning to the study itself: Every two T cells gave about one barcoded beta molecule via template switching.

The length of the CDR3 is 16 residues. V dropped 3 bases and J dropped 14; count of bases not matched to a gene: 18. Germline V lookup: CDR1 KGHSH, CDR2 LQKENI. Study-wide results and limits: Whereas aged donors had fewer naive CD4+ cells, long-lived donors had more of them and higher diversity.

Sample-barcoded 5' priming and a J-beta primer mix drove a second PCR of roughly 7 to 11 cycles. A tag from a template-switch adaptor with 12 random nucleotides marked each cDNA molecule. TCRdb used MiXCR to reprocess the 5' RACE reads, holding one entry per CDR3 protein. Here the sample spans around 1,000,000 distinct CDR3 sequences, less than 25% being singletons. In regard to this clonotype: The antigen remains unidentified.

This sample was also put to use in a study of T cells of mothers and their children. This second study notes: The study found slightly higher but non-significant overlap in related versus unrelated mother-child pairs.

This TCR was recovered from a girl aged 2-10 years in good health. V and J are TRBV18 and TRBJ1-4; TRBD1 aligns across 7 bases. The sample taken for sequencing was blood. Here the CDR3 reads CASSPGTELTRSELFF. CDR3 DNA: TGTGCCAGCTCACCCGGGACAGAACTGACCCGCTCAGAGCTGTTTTTT.